These T cell receptor beta chains were read from a single sample in a study of yellow fever vaccine responses in identical twins. TCRdb re-derived calls from the RT-PCR reads in MiXCR, one entry per CDR3 protein. This table has 13,000 to 15,000 distinct CDR3 sequences, about 88% appearing once. The material was T cells from blood (PBMCs), unsorted or a sorted subset (not recorded which), obtained before or after yellow fever vaccination (not recorded which). All receptors come from a woman aged 18 to 35 who received the yellow fever vaccine. Both conserved end residues are part of each CDR3. A D gene is named only where the DNA matches it firmly. The size entry is marked missing in some rows and otherwise reads once, few, many or a size class.

abundance: -
len: 11
j_gene: TRBJ2-1
v_gene: TRBV19
d_gene: -
CDR3nt: TGTGCCAGTAGCGAGGTCAATGAGCAGTTCTTC
CDR3aa: CASSEVNEQFF

abundance: few
len: 14
j_gene: TRBJ1-1
v_gene: TRBV16
d_gene: -
CDR3nt: TGTGCCAGCAGCCAACATCAAGGGGGGATTGAAGCTTTCTTT
CDR3aa: CASSQHQGGIEAFF

abundance: once
len: 15
j_gene: TRBJ2-7
v_gene: TRBV10-1
d_gene: TRBD2
CDR3nt: TGCGCCAGCAGTGACATGGCTAGCGGGCTACACGAGCAGTACTTC
CDR3aa: CASSDMASGLHEQYF

abundance: -
len: 15
j_gene: TRBJ2-1
v_gene: TRBV11-2
d_gene: -
CDR3nt: TGTGCCAGCAGCTTAGAAGGCCAGGGCTACAATGAGCAGTTCTTC
CDR3aa: CASSLEGQGYNEQFF

abundance: -
len: 12
j_gene: TRBJ2-7
v_gene: TRBV29-1
d_gene: -
CDR3nt: TGCAGCGTCTCCCAGGGTATCTACGAGCAGTACTTC
CDR3aa: CSVSQGIYEQYF

abundance: -
len: 16
j_gene: TRBJ2-4
v_gene: TRBV3-1
d_gene: -
CDR3nt: TGTGCCAGCAGCCAAGAAGAAGCTAGCCCCAAAAACATTCAGTACTTC
CDR3aa: CASSQEEASPKNIQYF

abundance: -
len: 14
j_gene: TRBJ1-5
v_gene: TRBV12-3/TRBV12-4
d_gene: -
CDR3nt: TGTGCCAGCAGTTTAGACAGCCTGGATCTGGCCCAGCATTTT
CDR3aa: CASSLDSLDLAQHF

abundance: -
len: 12
j_gene: TRBJ1-1
v_gene: TRBV7-9
d_gene: -
CDR3nt: TGTGCCAGCAGCTTGGTGAACACTGAAGCTTTCTTT
CDR3aa: CASSLVNTEAFF

abundance: -
len: 14
j_gene: TRBJ2-5
v_gene: TRBV29-1
d_gene: -
CDR3nt: TGCAGCGTTGAACATGGGTTACTTGTGGAGACCCAGTACTTC
CDR3aa: CSVEHGLLVETQYF

abundance: -
len: 13
j_gene: TRBJ1-2
v_gene: TRBV10-1
d_gene: -
CDR3nt: TGCGCCAGCAGTGAGCGGCAGGGCTATGGCTACACCTTC
CDR3aa: CASSERQGYGYTF

abundance: -
len: 14
j_gene: TRBJ1-4
v_gene: TRBV18
d_gene: -
CDR3nt: TGTGCCAGCCAACCGGGCGCAACTAATGAAAAACTGTTTTTT
CDR3aa: CASQPGATNEKLFF

abundance: -
len: 16
j_gene: TRBJ2-3
v_gene: TRBV5-1
d_gene: -
CDR3nt: TGCGCCAGCAGAGGACAGCTGACACCTGGCACAGATACGCAGTATTTT
CDR3aa: CASRGQLTPGTDTQYF